This TCR beta chain derives from a study of naive and memory T cell subsets. A remark on this clonotype: What it binds is not known.

Four PCR rounds used nested alpha and beta constant region primers plus the SP2 primer. For blood and skin samples, reverse transcription used TCR alpha and beta constant primers. MiXCR was run by TCRdb on the 5' RACE reads, yielding one entry per CDR3 protein. The sample holds roughly 60,000 distinct CDR3 sequences; roughly 7% are singletons and the top ten take over 7.5%. The V and J ends lost 3 bases and 5 bases respectively, with 26 bases between them. There are 18 residues in the CDR3. The germline gives CDR1 SGHRS, CDR2 YFSETQ. The library had UMIs added by 3' ligation of an oligonucleotide to TCR cDNA. RNA was extracted from 2 to 3 ml of whole blood of healthy adults. Cells were not sorted; total RNA input targeted about 1 to 1000 ng. Study-level results: Potentially, T cell activation and differentiation skew this RNA-based measurement.

The receptor was derived from a male donor in good health. The rearrangement joins TRBV5-1 to TRBJ2-5, with TRBD2 as a possible D gene (5 bases). CDR3 sequence (DNA): TGCGCCAGCAGCTCAGGCCCGGGCGGGTTGAGTCGGATCGAGACCCAGTACTTC. This gives the protein CASSSGPGGLSRIETQYF.